Listed here is a single T cell receptor (beta chain). The antigen is unknown. TCRbeta library construction was performed incorporating unique molecular identifiers. TCRdb re-called the PCR reads with MiXCR, one entry per CDR3 protein. The table shows about 980,000 distinct CDR3 sequences, with about 29% occurring only once. This entry comes from a study of T-cell reconstitution after alpha-beta-depleted transplantation in children. Study-wide points: By about two months after transplant, alpha-beta T cells reportedly arose from several hundred graft clones that had expanded. Counts and diversity of T cells one year after transplant came mostly from newly produced T cells. Surviving recipient cells, namely T cells and thymic progenitors, were the source of high day-60 TCRbeta diversity in some patients.

This CDR3 is 15 amino acids long. CDR1 is SGHTA, CDR2 FQGNSA, per germline. Trimming cost V 6 bases and J 2 bases, with 14 bases left between them. The chain is built from TRBV7-2 and TRBJ2-1, with a possible D match to TRBD2 (7 bases). This sample comprised PBMCs, mostly from graft donor cells, obtained 360 days after TCRalphabeta/CD19-depleted stem cell transplant. The clonotype was recovered from a boy under two years old who had a stem cell transplant for SCID, so the T cells may come from the graft donor. Written as DNA, the CDR3 is TGTGCCAGCAGAGGAGGGGGGGTACCCTACAATGAGCAGTTCTTC. Translated, it gives CASRGGGVPYNEQFF.